This TCR beta chain originates from a study of T cells after yellow fever vaccination. The wider study: Any fraction with a low cell number was prepared using SMART-Seq v4 Ultra Low Input. Study-wide findings and caveats: Clones from primary vaccination mostly reappeared after the booster (96% CD4, approximately 86% CD8).

TCRdb passed the 5' RACE reads through MiXCR, listing each CDR3 protein once. The profile covers some 250,000 distinct CDR3 sequences, with 6.9% appearing a single time and 0.65% to 0.9% taken by the ten largest. This CDR3 contains 16 residues. CDR1 is SGHRS and CDR2 is YFSETQ in the germline V gene. The ends lost 6 bases at V and 4 bases at J; junction bases unmatched: 12. This clonotype was seen just once. No antigen is known for it. The receptor was isolated from a man younger than 45 who received the YFV17D yellow fever vaccine. Material: CD4+ T cells sorted from PBMCs, obtained 15 days after the yellow fever booster vaccination. The V gene is TRBV5-1, the J gene TRBJ2-2, with 7 bases aligning to TRBD2. The CDR3 bases are TGCGCCAGCATACTAGCGCCCAATGGGGTCACCGGGGAGCTGTTTTTT. Its translation: CASILAPNGVTGELFF.